This T cell receptor (beta chain) was retrieved from a study of T cells after yellow fever vaccination. Each CDR3 protein gets one entry after TCRdb re-called the 5' RACE reads with MiXCR. In the table there are around 300,000 distinct CDR3 sequences, around 4.4% of which are singletons. This clonotype occurred many times. Its antigen is undetermined. Study results and limitations: FACS-sorted repertoires could contain abundant clonotypes contaminating from the bulk population. Researchers noted that a small share of clonotypes showed up in both CD4 and CD8 compartments. The booster saw the reappearance of most primary-vaccination clones (roughly 95% CD4, 88% CD8).

This CDR3 is 13 amino acids long. Between the trimmed V and J ends, which lost 2 bases and 2 bases, there was a span of 7 bases. Per germline, CDR1 DFQATT and CDR2 SNEGSKA (reference sequence). The specimen was PBMCs, collected 15 days after the yellow fever booster vaccination. The V gene is TRBV20-1, the J gene TRBJ2-4, with D possibly called TRBD1 or TRBD2 (5 bases each). The receptor's source is a man in his late teens or twenties who received the YFV17D yellow fever vaccine. The CDR3 protein is CSARRGPKNIQYF. The CDR3 DNA sequence: TGCAGTGCTAGAAGGGGACCCAAAAACATTCAGTACTTC.